The clone carrying this T cell receptor beta chain was seen a few times. The antigen is not known. Germline V CDR1 and CDR2: LNHDA, SQIVND (reference sequence). Trimming pared 5 bases from V and 0 bases from J, leaving 11 bases between. The CDR3 extends over 16 amino acids. This record comes from a study of PD-1 blockade in classical Hodgkin lymphoma. Study-level points and caveats: Newly diagnosed patients were reported to exhibit reduced baseline TCR diversity relative to healthy donors. While CD8+ TCR diversity did not rise significantly by C4D1, CD4+ TCR diversity did.

The repertoire was sequenced with immunoSEQ multiplex PCR; TCRdb's copy has only in-frame clones and lacks some. The sample includes 70,000 or so clones, 71% seen only once; the top ten take 7.5% to 10%. Every patient relapsed after autologous stem cell transplantation, and brentuximab vedotin exposure varied. The sequence was obtained from a human donor with classical Hodgkin lymphoma. The chain joins TRBV19 to TRBJ2-6; no clear D. The sequenced sample was peripheral blood mononuclear cells (PBMCs), obtained before the second cycle of nivolumab. The CDR3 loop is CASSPGLSSGANVLTF. CDR3 nucleotides: TGTGCCAGTAGTCCTGGGCTATCCTCTGGGGCCAACGTCCTGACTTTC.